These 27 T cell receptor beta chains originate from one sample sequenced in a study of cytomegalovirus exposure and HLA in healthy donors. The primer mix had 60 Vbeta and 13 Jbeta primers. Repertoires were generated with immunoSEQ multiplex PCR, while TCRdb's copy carries only in-frame clones and drops some. This sample contains approximately 40,000 clones. Input material: PBMCs. The receptors were gathered from a human donor in good health.

CDR3 region: CASSLGSVGNYGYTF. The DNA for the CDR3 is TGCGCCAGCAGCTTGGGGTCCGTCGGTAACTATGGCTACACCTTC. V is TRBV5-1 and J is TRBJ1-2, with D unresolved. The CDR3 has 15 amino acids. Trimming pared 0 bases from V and 1 base from J, leaving 10 bases between. Germline assignment: CDR1 SGHRS and CDR2 YFSETQ.

The chain recombines TRBV2 with TRBJ2-7, with D possibly being TRBD2 (5 bases). Germline CDR1 SNHLY, CDR2 FYNNEI. Trimming took 5 bases from V and 2 from J, leaving 10 bases between them. The CDR3 extends over 13 amino acids. CDR3 in DNA: TGTGCCAGCAGTCCGGGGTTCACCTACGAGCAGTACTTC. Translating gives CASSPGFTYEQYF.

V is TRBV18 and J is TRBJ1-1, with a possible D match to TRBD1 (6 bases). Trimming cost V 4 bases and J 0 bases, with 12 bases left between them. The CDR3 has 15 residues. In germline, CDR1 is KGHSH, CDR2 LQKENI. The CDR3 loop is CASSRRDTMNTEAFF. In DNA, the CDR3 is TGTGCCAGCTCACGACGGGACACCATGAACACTGAAGCTTTCTTT.

V usage is TRBV7-2 and J usage is TRBJ2-1, with 7 bases lining up with TRBD1. Trimming cost V 4 bases and J 6 bases; bases outside gene matches: 3. This CDR3 is built from 13 residues. Looked up from germline, CDR1 is SGHTA and CDR2 is FQGNSA. CDR3 DNA: TGTGCCAGCAGCTCCGGACAGGTCAATGAGCAGTTCTTC. Its translation is CASSSGQVNEQFF. Full variable domain (rest looked up from reference TRBV7-2 and TRBJ2-1): GAGVSQSPSNKVTEKGKDVELRCDPISGHTALYWYRQSLGQGLEFLIYFQGNSAPDKSGLPSDRFSAERTGGSVSTLTIQRTQQEDSAVYLCASSSGQVNEQFFGPGTRLTVL.

The chain recombines TRBV6-5 with TRBJ2-1, with D maybe TRBD1 (6 bases). V was pared by 2 bases and J by 9 bases, with 8 bases between. This CDR3 is 12 amino acids long. CDR1 and CDR2 from the germline V gene are MNHEY and SVGAGI. This CDR3 is CASSYEGVEQFF. CDR3 in DNA: TGTGCCAGCAGTTACGAGGGGGTTGAGCAGTTCTTC.

To note about this clone: The germline gene is not matched at one end of the junction; a read error may be the cause. The J gene is TRBJ1-1, the V gene TRBV27; D perhaps matches TRBD1 (5 bases). The CDR3 sequence is 14 residues long. Looked up from germline, CDR1 is MNHEY and CDR2 is SMNVEV (reference sequence). The CDR3 sequence: CASSLSLGARLPVF. CDR3 nucleotide sequence: TGTGCCAGCAGTTTATCCCTTGGGGCCAGGCTGCCGGTTTTT.

The genes are TRBV18 and TRBJ2-1; 7 bases are shared with TRBD1. In germline, CDR1 is KGHSH, CDR2 LQKENI. The CDR3 runs to 15 residues. Trimming cost V 3 bases and J 4 bases; bases outside gene matches: 6. Here the CDR3 reads CASSPRDSPYNEQFF. The CDR3 DNA reads as TGTGCCAGCTCACCCCGGGACAGCCCTTACAATGAGCAGTTCTTC. Drawing the rest from reference TRBV18 and TRBJ2-1, the complete variable domain is NAGVMQNPRHLVRRRGQEARLRCSPMKGHSHVYWYRQLPEEGLKFMVYLQKENIIDESGMPKERFSAEFPKEGPSILRIQQVVRGDSAAYFCASSPRDSPYNEQFFGPGTRLTVL.

The J gene is TRBJ2-7, the V gene TRBV5-1; 9 nucleotides agree with TRBD1. Per germline, CDR1 SGHRS and CDR2 YFSETQ. The CDR3 length is 13 residues. J was trimmed by 4 bases and V by 3 bases; bases with no gene match: 2. This CDR3 is CASSSGQGYEQYF. In DNA, the CDR3 is TGCGCCAGCAGCTCCGGACAGGGGTACGAGCAGTACTTC.

The chain joins TRBV4-1 to TRBJ1-4; D call uncertain. The germline V and J ends were trimmed by 3 bases and 7 bases, with 12 bases remaining between them. The germline gives CDR1 MGHRA, CDR2 YSYEKL. The CDR3 contains 14 residues. The CDR3 DNA reads TGCGCCAGCAGCCAGGGTGACACAGTTGAAAAACTGTTTTTT. Its protein is CASSQGDTVEKLFF.

The rearrangement uses TRBV19 and TRBJ1-2; D gene ambiguous. Trimming took 1 base from V and 4 from J, leaving 10 bases between them. The CDR3 sequence is 14 residues long. The germline V gene has CDR1 LNHDA and CDR2 SQIVND (reference sequence). The CDR3 reads CASSIGTAFYGYTF. As DNA, the CDR3 is TGTGCCAGTAGTATAGGTACAGCCTTCTATGGCTACACCTTC.

This chain links TRBV9 with TRBJ2-7; 8 bases line up with TRBD2. Germline V lookup: CDR1 SGDLS, CDR2 YYNGEE. CDR3 length: 14 residues. With 2 bases clipped from V and 2 bases from J, the junction kept 3 bases outside the gene matches. CDR3 sequence (DNA): TGTGCCAGCAGCGTCGGGGGGGGAACCTACGAGCAGTACTTC. Its translation is CASSVGGGTYEQYF.

The rearrangement joins TRBV5-1 to TRBJ2-1; possibly TRBD2 for D (5 bases). Trimming pared 3 bases from V and 6 bases from J, leaving 16 bases between. The germline V gene encodes CDR1 SGHRS and CDR2 YFSETQ. The CDR3 is made up of 15 amino acids. This CDR3 reads CASSSGELIGNEQFF. Here the CDR3 DNA reads TGCGCCAGCAGCTCCGGGGAACTCATCGGCAATGAGCAGTTCTTC.

The rearrangement uses TRBV5-6 and TRBJ2-7; perhaps TRBD2 as D (6 bases). CDR1 and CDR2 (germline): SGHDT, YYEEEE. V was trimmed by 5 bases and J by 6 bases, leaving 15 bases between them. There are 13 residues in the CDR3. CDR3 coding DNA: TGTGCCAGCAGGAGGAGCGGGCAGGGCGAGCAGTACTTC. It yields the protein CASRRSGQGEQYF.

This chain joins TRBV28 and TRBJ1-2; the D gene is possibly TRBD1 (6 bases). With 6 bases removed from V and 8 bases from J, the gap between germline ends came to 16 bases. The CDR3 spans 13 residues. Germline CDR1 reads MDHEN; CDR2 reads SYDVKM. CDR3 DNA: TGTGCCAGCAGCTCGACAGGTAGAGGGGGCTACACCTTC. This codes for CASSSTGRGGYTF.

The genes are TRBV10-1 and TRBJ2-3, with a possible D match to TRBD1 (6 bases). The CDR3 sequence is 17 residues long. V gave up 4 bases and J gave up 0 bases, with 17 bases separating them. Germline CDR1 WNHNN, CDR2 SYGVQD (reference sequence). CDR3 nucleotides: TGCGCCAGCAGTGCTACGGGGACATATACTAGCACAGATACGCAGTATTTT. The encoded protein is CASSATGTYTSTDTQYF.

CDR3 in amino acids: CASSARELAGNTIYF. The DNA for the CDR3 is TGTGCCAGCAGCGCGAGGGAACTCGCTGGAAACACCATATATTTT. This sequence joins TRBV9 and TRBJ1-3, with D hard to call. CDR3 size: 15 residues. With 3 bases removed from V and 2 bases from J, the gap between germline ends came to 12 bases. Germline CDR1 and CDR2: SGDLS and YYNGEE.

The chain is built from TRBV6-1 and TRBJ2-7, with D perhaps matching TRBD2 (5 bases). V was shortened by 1 base and J by 2 bases, with 9 bases between the two germline ends. Germline CDR1 and CDR2: MNHNS and SASEGT. This CDR3 comprises 14 residues. As DNA, the CDR3 is TGTGCCAGCAGTGAAGGAGGGCGGGCCTACGAGCAGTACTTC. This codes for CASSEGGRAYEQYF.

The CDR3 DNA reads as TGTGCCAGCAGTATTGAGGGCGGCACTGAAGCTTTCTTT. Translated: CASSIEGGTEAFF. The chain links TRBV6-1 to TRBJ1-1; D not certain. The germline gives CDR1 MNHNS, CDR2 SASEGT. This CDR3 region has 13 residues. Trimming took off 5 bases at V and 4 bases at J, with 11 bases between the two ends.

This sequence joins TRBV6-1 and TRBJ1-4; no firm D call. CDR1 is MNHNS, CDR2 SASEGT, per germline. This CDR3 is 15 amino acids long. V was shortened by 6 bases and J by 4 bases, with 15 bases between the two germline ends. CDR3 residues: CASSSTGNHNEKLFF. CDR3 nucleotide sequence: TGTGCCAGCAGCTCGACCGGGAATCATAATGAAAAACTGTTTTTT.

The CDR3 is CASRSGQGTYGYTF. The CDR3 DNA is TGTGCCAGCCGGTCGGGGCAGGGGACCTATGGCTACACCTTC. This chain links TRBV19 with TRBJ1-2; perhaps TRBD1 as D (6 bases). Germline-derived CDR1 and CDR2 are LNHDA and SQIVND (reference sequence). The CDR3 totals 14 residues. The V end lost 9 bases, the J end lost 4 bases, and 18 bases lay between the germline ends.

The CDR3 bases are TGCGCCAGCAGCTTGGCTCTAGCGGGGGAGCAAGAGACCCAGTACTTC. The encoded protein is CASSLALAGEQETQYF. J is TRBJ2-5 and V is TRBV5-1; TRBD2 agrees at 10 bases. V dropped 0 bases and J dropped 2; count of bases not matched to a gene: 4. The CDR3 has 16 residues. The germline V gene encodes CDR1 SGHRS and CDR2 YFSETQ.

This chain links TRBV15 with TRBJ2-5, with D hard to call. Looked up from germline, CDR1 is LNHNV and CDR2 is YYDKDF (reference sequence). V was cut by 1 base and J by 5 bases, with 5 bases left in between. The CDR3 contains 12 residues. The CDR3 region is CATSRVRETQYF. The CDR3 DNA reads as TGTGCCACCAGCAGAGTCAGGGAGACCCAGTACTTC.

The CDR3 DNA reads TGTGCCAGCAGTCGTGGGGGCCTAGACAATGAGCAGTTCTTC. It is translated as CASSRGGLDNEQFF. V and J are TRBV2 and TRBJ2-1; D possibly corresponds to TRBD1 (6 bases). The CDR3 has 14 amino acids. V was shortened by 5 bases and J by 5 bases, with 13 bases between the two germline ends. CDR1 and CDR2 (germline): SNHLY, FYNNEI.

The V gene is TRBV5-6, the J gene TRBJ2-7; TRBD1 matches 9 bases. There are 16 residues in the CDR3. The germline V gene encodes CDR1 SGHDT and CDR2 YYEEEE. J gave up 4 bases and V 2 bases, and 10 bases lay outside the gene matches. CDR3 sequence (DNA): TGTGCCAGCAGCTTCTTAACCGGGACAGGGCGGTACGAGCAGTACTTC. Translation: CASSFLTGTGRYEQYF.

The chain recombines TRBV19 with TRBJ1-1; D call uncertain. Germline CDR1 LNHDA, CDR2 SQIVND (reference sequence). The CDR3 totals 16 residues. The V end was cut by 2 bases, the J end by 0 bases, with 13 bases between. CDR3 loop: CASSIKETLMNTEAFF. The CDR3 coding sequence is TGTGCCAGTAGTATAAAGGAGACCCTCATGAACACTGAAGCTTTCTTT.

The chain employs TRBV11-2 and TRBJ2-7; D remains unclear. This CDR3 is built from 12 residues. V lost 3 bases and J lost 0, with 3 bases in between. The germline V gene encodes CDR1 SGHAT and CDR2 FQNNGV. The CDR3: CASSLSSYEQYF. CDR3 DNA sequence: TGTGCCAGCAGCTTGAGCTCCTACGAGCAGTACTTC.

The chain is built from TRBV7-3 and TRBJ1-2; D not certain. Germline CDR1 is SGHTA and CDR2 is FQGTGA. The CDR3 consists of 14 residues. The germline V and J ends were trimmed by 5 bases and 8 bases, with 18 bases remaining between them. This CDR3 is CASSGGDAANGYTF. The CDR3 nucleotides are TGTGCCAGCAGCGGAGGCGACGCCGCAAACGGCTACACCTTC.